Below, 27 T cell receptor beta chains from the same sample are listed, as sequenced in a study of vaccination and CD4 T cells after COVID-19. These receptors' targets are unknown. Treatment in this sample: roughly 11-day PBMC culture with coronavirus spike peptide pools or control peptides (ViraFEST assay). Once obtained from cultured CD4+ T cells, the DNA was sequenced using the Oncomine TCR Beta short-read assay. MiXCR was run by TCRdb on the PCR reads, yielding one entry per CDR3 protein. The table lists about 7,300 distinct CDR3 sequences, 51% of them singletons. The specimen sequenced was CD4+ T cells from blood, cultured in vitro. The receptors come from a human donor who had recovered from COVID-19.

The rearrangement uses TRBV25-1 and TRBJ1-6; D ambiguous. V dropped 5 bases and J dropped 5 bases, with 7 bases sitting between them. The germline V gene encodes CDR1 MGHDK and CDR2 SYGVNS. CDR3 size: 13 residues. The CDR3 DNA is TGTGCCAGCAGTTACGGCCATAATTCACCCCTCCACTTT. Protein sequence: CASSYGHNSPLHF.

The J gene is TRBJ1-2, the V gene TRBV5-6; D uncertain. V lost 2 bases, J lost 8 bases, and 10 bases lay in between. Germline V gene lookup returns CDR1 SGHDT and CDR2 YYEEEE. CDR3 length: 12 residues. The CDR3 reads CASSFDELGYTF. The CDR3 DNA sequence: TGTGCCAGCAGCTTCGATGAGCTCGGCTACACCTTC.

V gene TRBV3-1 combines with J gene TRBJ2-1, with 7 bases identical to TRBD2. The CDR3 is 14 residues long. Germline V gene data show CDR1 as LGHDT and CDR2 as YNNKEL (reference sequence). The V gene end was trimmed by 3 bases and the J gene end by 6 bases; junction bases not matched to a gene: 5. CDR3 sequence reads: CASSQGGPSNEQFF. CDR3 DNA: TGTGCCAGCAGCCAGGGAGGGCCCAGCAATGAGCAGTTCTTC.

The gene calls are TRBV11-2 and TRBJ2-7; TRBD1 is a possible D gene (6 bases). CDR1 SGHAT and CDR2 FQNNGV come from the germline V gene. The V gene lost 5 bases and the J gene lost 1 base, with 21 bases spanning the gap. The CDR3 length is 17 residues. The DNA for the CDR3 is TGTGCCAGCAGCCCACTAACAGGGTCAAGGGATTCCTACGAGCAGTACTTC. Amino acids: CASSPLTGSRDSYEQYF.

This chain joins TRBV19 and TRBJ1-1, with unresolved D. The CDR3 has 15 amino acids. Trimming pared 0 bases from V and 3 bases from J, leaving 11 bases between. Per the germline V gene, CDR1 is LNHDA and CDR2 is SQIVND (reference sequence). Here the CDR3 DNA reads TGTGCCAGTAGTATAGATCTAAGGGTTCACACTGAAGCTTTCTTT. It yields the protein CASSIDLRVHTEAFF.

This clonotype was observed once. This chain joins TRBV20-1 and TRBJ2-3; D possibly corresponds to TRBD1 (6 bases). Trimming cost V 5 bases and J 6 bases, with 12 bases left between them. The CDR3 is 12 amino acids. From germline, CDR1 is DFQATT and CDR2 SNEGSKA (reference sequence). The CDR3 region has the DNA TGCAGTGCTCTACAGGGTTCCGATACGCAGTATTTT. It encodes CSALQGSDTQYF.

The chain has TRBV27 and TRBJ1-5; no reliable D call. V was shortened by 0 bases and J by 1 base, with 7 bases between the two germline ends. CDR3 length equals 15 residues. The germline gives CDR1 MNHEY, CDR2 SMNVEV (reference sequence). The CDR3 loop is CASSLSSQSNQPQHF. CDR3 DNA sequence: TGTGCCAGCAGTTTATCGAGTCAAAGCAATCAGCCCCAGCATTTT.

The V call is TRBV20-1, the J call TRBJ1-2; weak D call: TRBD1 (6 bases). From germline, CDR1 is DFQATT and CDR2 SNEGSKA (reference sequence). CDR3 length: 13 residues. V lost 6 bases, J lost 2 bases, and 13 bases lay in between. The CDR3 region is CSARGGANYGYTF. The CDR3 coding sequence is TGCAGTGCCCGGGGGGGGGCAAACTATGGCTACACCTTC.

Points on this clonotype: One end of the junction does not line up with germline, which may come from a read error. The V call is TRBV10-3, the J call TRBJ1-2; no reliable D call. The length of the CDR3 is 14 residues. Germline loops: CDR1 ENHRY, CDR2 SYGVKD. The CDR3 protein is CAISVSRGDVGCTF. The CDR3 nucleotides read TGTGCCATCAGTGTCAGTCGGGGAGACGTTGGCTGCACCTTC.

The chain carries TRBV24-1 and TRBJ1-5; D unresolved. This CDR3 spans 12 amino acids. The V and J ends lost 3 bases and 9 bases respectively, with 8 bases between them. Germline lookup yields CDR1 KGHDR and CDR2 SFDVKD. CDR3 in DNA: TGTGCCACCAGTGATGAGGGTCGGCCCCAGCATTTT. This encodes CATSDEGRPQHF.

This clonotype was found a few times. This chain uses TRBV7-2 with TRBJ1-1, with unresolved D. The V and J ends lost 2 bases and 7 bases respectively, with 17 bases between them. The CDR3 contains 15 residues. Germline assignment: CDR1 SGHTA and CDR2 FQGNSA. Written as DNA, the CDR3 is TGTGCCAGCAGCTTACAGGCCCCGGCCCCAAGTGAAGCTTTCTTT. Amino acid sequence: CASSLQAPAPSEAFF.

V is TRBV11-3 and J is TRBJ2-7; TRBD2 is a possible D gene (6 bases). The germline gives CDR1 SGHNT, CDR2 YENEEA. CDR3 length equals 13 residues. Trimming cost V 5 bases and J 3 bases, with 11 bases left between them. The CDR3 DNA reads TGTGCCAGCAGCCCCGGGACTCGCTACGAGCAGTACTTC. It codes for CASSPGTRYEQYF. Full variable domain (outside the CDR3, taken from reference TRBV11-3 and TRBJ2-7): EAGVVQSPRYKIIEKKQPVAFWCNPISGHNTLYWYLQNLGQGPELLIRYENEEAVDDSQLPKDRFSAERLKGVDSTLKIQPAELGDSAVYLCASSPGTRYEQYFGPGTRLTVT.

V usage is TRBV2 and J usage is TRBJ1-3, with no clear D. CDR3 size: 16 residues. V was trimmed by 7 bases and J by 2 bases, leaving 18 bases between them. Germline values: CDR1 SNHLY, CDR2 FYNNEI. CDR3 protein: CASIPTSPAAGNTIYF. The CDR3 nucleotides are TGTGCCAGCATTCCGACCAGCCCCGCGGCTGGAAACACCATATATTTT.

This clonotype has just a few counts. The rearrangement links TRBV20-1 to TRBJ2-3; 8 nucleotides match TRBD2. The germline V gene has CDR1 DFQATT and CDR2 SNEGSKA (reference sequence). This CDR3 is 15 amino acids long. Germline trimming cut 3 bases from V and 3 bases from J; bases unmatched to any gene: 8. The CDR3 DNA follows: TGCAGTGCTAGTGACCGGGAGGGCCTGACAGATACGCAGTATTTT. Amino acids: CSASDREGLTDTQYF.

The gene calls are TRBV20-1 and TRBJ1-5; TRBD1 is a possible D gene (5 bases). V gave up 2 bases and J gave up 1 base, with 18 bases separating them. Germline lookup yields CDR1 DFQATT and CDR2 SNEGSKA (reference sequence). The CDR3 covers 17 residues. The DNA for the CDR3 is TGCAGTGCTAGACCCCCCTGGCAGGGCCAGAGCAATCAGCCCCAGCATTTT. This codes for CSARPPWQGQSNQPQHF.

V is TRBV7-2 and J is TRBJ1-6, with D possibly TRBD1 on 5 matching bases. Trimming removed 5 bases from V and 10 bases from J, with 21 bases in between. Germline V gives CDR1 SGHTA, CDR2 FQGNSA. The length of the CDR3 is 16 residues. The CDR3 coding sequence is TGTGCCAGCAGCCCGACGACTAGTGAGGGGCGGTCACCCCTCCACTTT. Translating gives CASSPTTSEGRSPLHF.

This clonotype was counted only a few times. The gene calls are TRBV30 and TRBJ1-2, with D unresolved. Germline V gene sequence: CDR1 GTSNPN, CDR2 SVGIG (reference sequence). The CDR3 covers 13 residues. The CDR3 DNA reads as TGTGCTTTTTGGGCCGTGACTAACTATGGCTACACCTTC. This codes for CAFWAVTNYGYTF. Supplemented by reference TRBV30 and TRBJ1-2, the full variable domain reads SQTIHQWPATLVQPVGSPLSLECTVEGTSNPNLYWYRQAAGRGLQLLFYSVGIGQISSEVPQNLSASRPQDRQFILSSKKLLLSDSGFYLCAFWAVTNYGYTFGSGTRLTVV.

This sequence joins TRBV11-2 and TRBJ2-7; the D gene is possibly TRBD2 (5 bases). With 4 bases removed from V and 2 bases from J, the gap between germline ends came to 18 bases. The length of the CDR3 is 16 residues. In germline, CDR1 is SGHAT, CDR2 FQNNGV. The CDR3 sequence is CASSSGINLRPYEQYF. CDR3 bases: TGTGCCAGCAGCTCGGGAATAAATCTCCGACCCTACGAGCAGTACTTC. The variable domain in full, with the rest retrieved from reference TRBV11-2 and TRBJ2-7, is EAGVAQSPRYKIIEKRQSVAFWCNPISGHATLYWYQQILGQGPKLLIQFQNNGVVDDSQLPKDRFSAERLKGVDSTLKIQPAKLEDSAVYLCASSSGINLRPYEQYFGPGTRLTVT.

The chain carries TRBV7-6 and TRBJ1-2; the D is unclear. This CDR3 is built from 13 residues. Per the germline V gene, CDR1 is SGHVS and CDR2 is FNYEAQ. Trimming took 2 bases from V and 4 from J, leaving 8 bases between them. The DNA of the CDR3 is TGTGCCAGCAGCTTATTCAGTCCCTATGGCTACACCTTC. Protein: CASSLFSPYGYTF.

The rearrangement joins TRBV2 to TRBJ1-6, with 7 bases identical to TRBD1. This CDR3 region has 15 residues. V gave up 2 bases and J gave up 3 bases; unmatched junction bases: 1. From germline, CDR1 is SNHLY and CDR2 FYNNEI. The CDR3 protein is CASSETGDYNSPLHF. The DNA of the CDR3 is TGTGCCAGCAGTGAAACAGGGGACTATAATTCACCCCTCCACTTT.

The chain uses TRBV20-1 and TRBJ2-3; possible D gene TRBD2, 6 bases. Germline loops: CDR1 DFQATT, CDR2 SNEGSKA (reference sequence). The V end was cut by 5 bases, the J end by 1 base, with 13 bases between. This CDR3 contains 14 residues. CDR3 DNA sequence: TGCAGTGCTCCCGGACTAACGCGCACAGATACGCAGTATTTT. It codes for CSAPGLTRTDTQYF.

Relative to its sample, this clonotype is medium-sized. The CDR3 DNA reads as TGTGCCAGAGGGGGTGCAGGGCCATACACCGGGGAGCTGTTTTTT. Protein product: CARGGAGPYTGELFF. The chain recombines TRBV2 with TRBJ2-2; D possibly corresponds to TRBD1 (6 bases). The V gene lost 9 bases and the J gene lost 3 bases, with 17 bases spanning the gap. CDR1 and CDR2 (germline): SNHLY, FYNNEI. The CDR3 has 15 amino acids.

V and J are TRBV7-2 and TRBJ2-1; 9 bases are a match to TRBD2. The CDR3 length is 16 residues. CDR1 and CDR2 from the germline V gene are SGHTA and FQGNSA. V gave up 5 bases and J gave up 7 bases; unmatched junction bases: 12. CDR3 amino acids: CASSARLAEVMNEQFF. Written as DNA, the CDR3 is TGTGCCAGCAGCGCCCGACTAGCGGAGGTCATGAATGAGCAGTTCTTC.

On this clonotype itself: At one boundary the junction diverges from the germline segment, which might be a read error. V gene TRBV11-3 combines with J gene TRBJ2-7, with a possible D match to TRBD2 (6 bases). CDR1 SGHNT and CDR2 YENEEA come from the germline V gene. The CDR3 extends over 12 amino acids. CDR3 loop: CASSLEGERREF. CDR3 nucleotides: TGTGCCAGCAGCTTAGAAGGGGAGCGGAGGGAATTC.

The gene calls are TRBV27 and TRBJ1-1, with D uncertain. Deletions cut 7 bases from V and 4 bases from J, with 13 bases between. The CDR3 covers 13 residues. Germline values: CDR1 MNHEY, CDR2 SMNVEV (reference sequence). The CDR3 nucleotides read TGTGCCAGCACCTCCTTGGGAGGCACTGAAGCTTTCTTT. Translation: CASTSLGGTEAFF.

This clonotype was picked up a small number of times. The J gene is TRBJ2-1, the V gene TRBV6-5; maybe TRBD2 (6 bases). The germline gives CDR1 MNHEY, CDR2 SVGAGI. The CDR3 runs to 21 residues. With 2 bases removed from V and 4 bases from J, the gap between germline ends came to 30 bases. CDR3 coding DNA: TGTGCCAGCAGTTACGCGGGTGTAGGACCCGGATACGGGAGCGGGTACAATGAGCAGTTCTTC. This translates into CASSYAGVGPGYGSGYNEQFF.

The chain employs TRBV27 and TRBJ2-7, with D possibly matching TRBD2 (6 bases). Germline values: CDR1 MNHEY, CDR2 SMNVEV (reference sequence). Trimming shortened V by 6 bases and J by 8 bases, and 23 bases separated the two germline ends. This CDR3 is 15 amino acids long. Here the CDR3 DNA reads TGTGCCAGCAGGGGGAGGAACAGAGGTGAATATCAGCAGTACTTC. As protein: CASRGRNRGEYQQYF.